This TCR beta chain comes out of a study of CD8+CD57+ T cells in acquired aplastic anemia. Background on the study: Sorted CD4+ and CD8+ cells gave an average of around 3.1 ug of DNA. Healthy donors had, on average, around 9.9 million reads for their CD4+ cells. Study results and limitations: Patients and controls had in common approximately 30 CD8+ CDR3 sequences. A significant difference in CD8+ Simpson's diversity between patients and controls was not found.

Investigators profiled TCR beta VDJ and CDR3 from genomic DNA template. TCRdb re-called the reads with MiXCR, one entry per CDR3 protein. The sample records hundreds of thousands of distinct CDR3 sequences, 60% to 80% being singletons. Germline CDR1 DFQATT, CDR2 SNEGSKA (reference sequence). Trimming removed 4 bases from V and 5 bases from J; junction bases left unmatched: 12. This CDR3 is 15 amino acids long. In this sample, this clonotype turned up a few times. Its antigen is currently unknown. This may be a read error: a much more frequent sequence differs by one nucleotide. This CDR3 fails to terminate in the conserved phenylalanine or tryptophan, so it likely reflects a read error.

Specimen: sorted CD4+, CD8+, or CD8+CD57+ T cells (not recorded which) from PBMCs. The sequence was collected from a human donor in good health, serving as a control. V gene TRBV20-1 combines with J gene TRBJ2-7, with 9 bases identical to TRBD1. The CDR3 nucleotides are TGCAGTGCTACACCTGGACAGGGGATCGGTCACGAGCAGTACCTC. Encoded protein: CSATPGQGIGHEQYL.